This T cell receptor (beta chain) was captured in a study of T cell changes during pregnancy in multiple sclerosis. Trimming took off 0 bases at V and 3 bases at J, with 33 bases between the two ends. The CDR3 has 23 amino acids. Looked up from germline, CDR1 is LNHNV and CDR2 is YYDKDF (reference sequence). Libraries were prepared by immunoSEQ multiplex PCR; TCRdb keeps only in-frame clonotypes and omits some of them. Among 35,000 to 55,000 clones, about nine tenths were seen once, and the ten largest hold under 0.75%. The clonotype comes from a female donor with multiple sclerosis, enrolled in a pregnancy study. The chain has TRBV15 and TRBJ2-4, with D perhaps TRBD1 (6 bases). Sequencing was performed on CD4+ T cells from peripheral blood mononuclear cells, taken before pregnancy. This CDR3 reads CATSRDRLIERAEGTSGKNIQYF. The CDR3 bases are TGTGCCACCAGCAGAGATAGATTGATCGAGAGGGCGGAAGGGACATCGGGCAAAAACATTCAGTACTTC.